This section outlines one T cell receptor beta chain sequence together with its context. Its antigen is still unknown. This specimen comes from a study of CXCR3-negative and CXCR3-positive naive CD8 T cells. The method, 5' RACE with UMI labels, was used to prepare the TRB cDNA libraries. From the 5' RACE reads, TCRdb lists one entry per CDR3 protein and no DNA. Its table records about 92,000 distinct CDR3 sequences. Germline V gives CDR1 SQVTM, CDR2 ANQGSEA. The CDR3 loop spans 16 amino acids. Study-level results: Relative to CXCR3-negative naive cells, CXCR3-positive naive cells had more hydrophobic TRB CDR3s. Across naive subsets, surface CD5 expression was comparable, and TCR strength was inferred from properties of the TRB CDR3.

Sorting was done in triplicate for each CD8+ T cell subset (approximately 310,000 cells each). Naive CD8+ T lymphocytes were specified as CD45RO-CCR7+CD27+CD95-. V gene TRBV29-1 combines with J gene TRBJ2-1; the D call from TCRdb, TRBD1, cannot be confirmed without DNA. This receptor was obtained from a human donor in good health. Some clones in this sample may be carry-over from other donors' samples. Sequencing used naive CXCR3+ CD8+ T cells from blood. Subset reported: CD45RO-CCR7+CD27+CD95- naive CD8+ T cells expressing CXCR3 (TNR3+). This chain's CDR3 is CSVEGWGGGIDNEQFF.